One and the same sample provided the 31 T cell receptor beta chains below, sequenced in a study of blood T cells in healthy people across ages. Next came a second PCR, run for about 6 to 12 cycles, which used a sample-barcoded 5' primer along with a J-beta primer mix. TCRdb re-derived calls from the 5' RACE reads in MiXCR, one entry per CDR3 protein. Of 1,500,000 or so distinct CDR3 sequences in the sample, about 42% were seen once. The sequencing input was blood. The receptors were gathered from a woman under 30 in good health.

The genes are TRBV9 and TRBJ2-7; TRBD2 matches at 10 bases. Germline V CDR1 and CDR2: SGDLS, YYNGEE. The V and J ends lost 4 bases and 6 bases, in that order; junction bases with no gene match: 7. The CDR3 is 14 amino acids. The CDR3 loop reads CASSPPGLAPEQYF. In nucleotides, the CDR3 is TGTGCCAGCAGCCCGCCGGGACTAGCGCCCGAGCAGTACTTC.

This clonotype was seen many times. The chain links TRBV4-3 to TRBJ2-6, with 7 bases fitting TRBD1. The CDR3 loop spans 16 amino acids. Germline V CDR1 and CDR2: LGHNA, YSLEER. With V trimmed by 4 bases and J by 0 bases, 3 bases remained unmatched. The CDR3, as DNA: TGCGCCAGCAGCCGGGACAGTGCCTCTGGGGCCAACGTCCTGACTTTC. Translating it yields CASSRDSASGANVLTF.

This chain connects TRBV5-1 to TRBJ1-2, with a possible D match to TRBD1 (6 bases). CDR1 SGHRS and CDR2 YFSETQ come from the germline V gene. V lost 4 bases to trimming and J lost 0 bases, with 10 bases between them. The CDR3 runs to 14 residues. The CDR3 region has the DNA TGCGCCAGCAGCGAGGACAGTACTAACTATGGCTACACCTTC. This translates into CASSEDSTNYGYTF.

The V gene is TRBV7-9, the J gene TRBJ1-1; a possible D gene is TRBD1 (6 bases). The CDR3 loop spans 12 amino acids. Germline CDR1 reads SEHNR; CDR2 reads FQNEAQ (reference sequence). Trimming removed 8 bases at V and 5 bases at J, with 12 bases between. The CDR3 region has the DNA TGTGCCAGCCGGGATACAGGGACTGAAGCTTTCTTT. Translated: CASRDTGTEAFF.

This clonotype was picked up a small number of times. The chain has TRBV27 and TRBJ2-3, with D perhaps TRBD2 (6 bases). From germline, CDR1 is MNHEY and CDR2 SMNVEV (reference sequence). The CDR3 totals 14 residues. V was pared by 6 bases and J by 4 bases, with 14 bases between. This CDR3 reads CASRSSTRSDTQYF. The DNA for the CDR3 is TGTGCCAGCAGATCCTCGACTAGATCAGATACGCAGTATTTT.

This sequence joins TRBV30 and TRBJ1-1; 9 bases are a match to TRBD1. CDR3 length: 14 amino acids. V shed 2 bases, J shed 4 bases, and the junction held 5 bases outside the gene matches. Germline CDR1 is GTSNPN and CDR2 is SVGIG (reference sequence). As DNA, the CDR3 is TGTGCCTGGAGTACAACAGGGGGCCCCACTGAAGCTTTCTTT. Protein: CAWSTTGGPTEAFF.

This chain connects TRBV19 to TRBJ1-2; D ambiguous. The ends were cut back, 6 bases at V and 6 bases at J, with 8 bases in the middle. Germline assignment: CDR1 LNHDA and CDR2 SQIVND (reference sequence). The CDR3 spans 11 residues. The CDR3 loop reads CASRGSHGYTF. CDR3 in DNA: TGTGCCAGTAGGGGATCCCATGGCTACACCTTC.

The V gene is TRBV24-1, the J gene TRBJ2-3; 8 positions agree with TRBD2. CDR3 length: 15 residues. Per germline, CDR1 KGHDR and CDR2 SFDVKD. With 3 bases clipped from V and 6 bases from J, the junction kept 7 bases outside the gene matches. CDR3 in amino acids: CATSDPSPGGDTQYF. The CDR3 region has the DNA TGTGCCACCAGTGATCCAAGCCCGGGGGGGGATACGCAGTATTTT.

V gene TRBV4-1 combines with J gene TRBJ2-1; 8 nucleotides match TRBD2. The ends lost 6 bases at V and 3 bases at J; junction bases unmatched: 10. The length of the CDR3 is 16 residues. Germline V gene lookup returns CDR1 MGHRA and CDR2 YSYEKL. The CDR3 protein is CASRQQTSGFYNEQFF. CDR3 DNA sequence: TGCGCCAGCAGACAACAAACTAGCGGATTCTACAATGAGCAGTTCTTC.

The V gene is TRBV28, the J gene TRBJ2-2; a possible D gene is TRBD1 (5 bases). Per the germline V gene, CDR1 is MDHEN and CDR2 is SYDVKM. The length of the CDR3 is 15 residues. Trimming took 6 bases from V and 3 from J, leaving 14 bases between them. The CDR3 region has the DNA TGTGCCAGCAGAGGGGCCTGGAGACACACCGGGGAGCTGTTTTTT. It yields the protein CASRGAWRHTGELFF.

The chain uses TRBV27 and TRBJ2-3; 9 nucleotides match TRBD1. CDR3 length: 14 amino acids. The J segment lost 4 bases and the V segment lost 6 bases, leaving 5 bases of the junction unmatched. Per the germline V gene, CDR1 is MNHEY and CDR2 is SMNVEV (reference sequence). Written as DNA, the CDR3 is TGTGCCAGCAGGGGGGACAGGGAGGCAGATACGCAGTATTTT. Its translation: CASRGDREADTQYF.

A few counts support this clonotype. The V call is TRBV20-1, the J call TRBJ2-5; D is undetermined. The assigned J gene may be wrong: the sequence end matches TRBJ2-7 better. The CDR3 consists of 13 residues. From germline, CDR1 is DFQATT and CDR2 SNEGSKA (reference sequence). CDR3 amino acids: CSARASKFLEQYF. CDR3 nucleotide sequence: TGCAGTGCTAGAGCCAGTAAATTCCTCGAGCAGTACTTC.

The sample holds a few counts of this clonotype. The chain is built from TRBV10-3 and TRBJ2-1, with 14 positions matching TRBD2. Per germline, CDR1 ENHRY and CDR2 SYGVKD. The junction had 6 bases not matched to a gene; V was cut back by 1 base and J by 7 bases. This CDR3 has 17 amino acids. CDR3 protein: CAISELGLAGVQNEQFF. The CDR3 coding sequence is TGTGCCATCAGTGAGTTGGGACTAGCGGGAGTACAGAATGAGCAGTTCTTC.

This clonotype was found a few times. This chain links TRBV28 with TRBJ2-5, with 13 bases fitting TRBD2. Germline CDR1 and CDR2: MDHEN and SYDVKM. This CDR3 contains 19 residues. Losses at the gene ends were 5 bases for V and 5 bases for J; bases not matched to a gene: 17. The CDR3 DNA reads as TGTGCCAGCAGTCTTGACCCCGGGACTAGCGGGGTAAGGCGTGAGACCCAGTACTTC. It encodes CASSLDPGTSGVRRETQYF.

The chain joins TRBV20-1 to TRBJ2-3; possible D gene TRBD1, 5 bases. CDR1 and CDR2 (germline): DFQATT, SNEGSKA (reference sequence). There are 14 residues in the CDR3. Trimming cost V 3 bases and J 4 bases, with 14 bases left between them. Written as DNA, the CDR3 is TGCAGTGCTAGTGGCAGGGCGCGGTCAGATACGCAGTATTTT. Its protein is CSASGRARSDTQYF.

This sequence joins TRBV10-3 and TRBJ2-3, with D perhaps matching TRBD2 (7 bases). This CDR3 is 12 amino acids long. V was trimmed by 10 bases and J by 4 bases, leaving 12 bases between them. Germline assignment: CDR1 ENHRY and CDR2 SYGVKD. CDR3 sequence reads: CATEGGSDTQYF. The CDR3 DNA reads as TGTGCCACCGAGGGGGGGTCAGATACGCAGTATTTT.

The chain carries TRBV7-2 and TRBJ1-5; D gene uncertain. V was cut by 1 base and J by 2 bases, with 18 bases left in between. The CDR3 has 18 amino acids. CDR1 is SGHTA and CDR2 is FQGNSA in the germline V gene. This CDR3 is CASSLGLPQTGGNQPQHF. The CDR3 DNA is TGTGCCAGCAGCTTAGGACTCCCTCAAACGGGAGGCAATCAGCCCCAGCATTTT.

The chain uses TRBV7-9 and TRBJ2-5, with 7 bases matching TRBD1. The CDR3 consists of 16 residues. Looked up from germline, CDR1 is SEHNR and CDR2 is FQNEAQ (reference sequence). Trimming cost V 1 base and J 5 bases; bases outside gene matches: 10. The CDR3 coding sequence is TGTGCCAGCAGCTTAGGACAGGGTCCACCCGGGGAGACCCAGTACTTC. Its translation is CASSLGQGPPGETQYF.

This chain connects TRBV7-2 to TRBJ2-1; 14 nucleotides match TRBD2. The CDR3 loop spans 18 amino acids. CDR1 is SGHTA, CDR2 FQGNSA, per germline. The V and J ends lost 4 bases and 0 bases, in that order; junction bases with no gene match: 5. This chain's CDR3 is CASSSGLAGASSYNEQFF. The CDR3 nucleotides read TGTGCCAGCAGCTCGGGACTAGCGGGAGCGAGCTCCTACAATGAGCAGTTCTTC.

V is TRBV7-9 and J is TRBJ2-6; D gene unclear. CDR1 and CDR2 from the germline V gene are SEHNR and FQNEAQ (reference sequence). The V end lost 7 bases, the J end lost 0 bases, and 10 bases lay between the germline ends. This CDR3 spans 15 amino acids. The CDR3 coding sequence is TGTGCCAGCAACCCAGGATACTCTGGGGCCAACGTCCTGACTTTC. Residues: CASNPGYSGANVLTF.

This clonotype was seen more than once but under ten times. This chain uses TRBV27 with TRBJ2-5; D call uncertain. V was shortened by 6 bases and J by 5 bases, with 19 bases between the two germline ends. This CDR3 spans 15 amino acids. Germline V gene lookup returns CDR1 MNHEY and CDR2 SMNVEV (reference sequence). The CDR3 DNA sequence: TGTGCCAGCAGGATGAACGGCTACTGGGATGAGACCCAGTACTTC. Protein product: CASRMNGYWDETQYF.

In nucleotides, the CDR3 is TGCAGCGACCGGAGTAATAATGAGCAGTTCTTC. The encoded protein is CSDRSNNEQFF. This chain joins TRBV29-1 and TRBJ2-1; no reliable D call. Germline V gene data show CDR1 as SQVTM and CDR2 as ANQGSEA. The CDR3 contains 11 residues. V was pared by 7 bases and J by 7 bases, with 11 bases between.

The chain carries TRBV11-2 and TRBJ1-2, with a tentative D call TRBD1 (5 bases). The CDR3 has 16 amino acids. Germline CDR1 reads SGHAT; CDR2 reads FQNNGV. Trimming removed 0 bases at V and 5 bases at J, with 16 bases between. The CDR3 sequence: CASSLEGVGAKYGYTF. The DNA for the CDR3 is TGTGCCAGCAGCTTAGAAGGGGTCGGGGCAAAATATGGCTACACCTTC.

The sample holds a few counts of this clonotype. The chain employs TRBV9 and TRBJ2-1; 7 bases agree with TRBD1. Unmatched junction bases numbered 5, after V lost 3 bases and J lost 8 bases. CDR3 length equals 13 residues. The germline CDR1 and CDR2 sequences are SGDLS and YYNGEE. This CDR3 reads CASSEGGAHEQFF. The DNA of the CDR3 is TGTGCCAGCAGCGAAGGGGGCGCGCATGAGCAGTTCTTC.

J is TRBJ2-3 and V is TRBV5-1; 8 positions match TRBD1. The V gene's germline CDR1 is SGHRS and CDR2 YFSETQ. The V gene end was trimmed by 6 bases and the J gene end by 3 bases; junction bases not matched to a gene: 6. The CDR3 runs 14 residues. The DNA of the CDR3 is TGCGCCAGCAACTTAACAGGGGGGACAGATACGCAGTATTTT. It yields the protein CASNLTGGTDTQYF.

This clonotype showed up just a few times. The J gene is TRBJ2-1, the V gene TRBV20-1, with TRBD1 matching 9 bases. The germline CDR1 and CDR2 sequences are DFQATT and SNEGSKA (reference sequence). Germline trimming cut 3 bases from V and 4 bases from J; bases unmatched to any gene: 13. The length of the CDR3 is 17 residues. As DNA, the CDR3 is TGCAGTGCTAGGGAGGACAGGGGCGCGCGGATTTACAATGAGCAGTTCTTC. Encoded protein: CSAREDRGARIYNEQFF.

V usage is TRBV25-1 and J usage is TRBJ2-7; TRBD1 might be the D (7 bases). CDR1 and CDR2 (germline): MGHDK, SYGVNS. This CDR3 contains 13 residues. Between the trimmed V and J ends, which lost 6 bases and 2 bases, there was a span of 11 bases. The chain's CDR3 is CASSRGETYEQYF. The CDR3 nucleotides are TGTGCCAGCAGCAGGGGGGAGACCTACGAGCAGTACTTC.

This chain links TRBV9 with TRBJ1-5, with no clear D. The CDR3 has 18 residues. The V gene's germline CDR1 is SGDLS and CDR2 YYNGEE. With 1 base removed from V and 3 bases from J, the gap between germline ends came to 20 bases. Written as DNA, the CDR3 is TGTGCCAGCAGCGTACAGCAGCCGGCGCTCGGGAACAATCAGCCCCAGCATTTT. It codes for CASSVQQPALGNNQPQHF.

The CDR3 DNA reads TGTGCCATCAGCCCGAGCGGGGGGGGTCAAGAGACCCAGTACTTC. Protein sequence: CAISPSGGGQETQYF. The genes are TRBV10-3 and TRBJ2-5, with TRBD2 identical over 10 bases. After removal of 6 bases from V and 2 bases from J, the junction contained 6 bases not matched to a gene. This CDR3 is 15 amino acids long. Germline lookup yields CDR1 ENHRY and CDR2 SYGVKD.

This clonotype appeared a few times. The chain links TRBV4-2 to TRBJ1-2; the D is unclear. V gave up 0 bases and J gave up 3 bases, with 14 bases separating them. Germline values: CDR1 LGHNA, CDR2 YNFKEQ. The CDR3 runs to 16 residues. The CDR3 loop is CASSQDRPISYYGYTF. CDR3 nucleotide sequence: TGTGCCAGCAGCCAAGATCGACCGATTTCTTACTATGGCTACACCTTC.

In its sample, this clonotype was seen a few times. The chain links TRBV24-1 to TRBJ2-2, with a tentative D call TRBD1 (6 bases). Trimming took off 5 bases at V and 1 base at J, with 10 bases between the two ends. Germline V gene data show CDR1 as KGHDR and CDR2 as SFDVKD. The CDR3 is 15 residues long. The CDR3 nucleotides read TGTGCCACCAGTGCCCAGACAGGGAACACCGGGGAGCTGTTTTTT. It translates to CATSAQTGNTGELFF.